This TCR beta chain was sequenced in a study of blood T cell repertoires in COVID-19. On the study more broadly: T cells, B-cell-depleted T cells, or PBMCs supplied cDNA or gDNA.

Germline V gives CDR1 MNHNS, CDR2 SASEGT. CDR3 length: 13 residues. The V end lost 3 bases, the J end lost 2 bases, and 6 bases lay between the germline ends. In the source study's methods: By means of reference gene primer amplification, nucleated cell counts were estimated. Profiled with immunoSEQ multiplex PCR; TCRdb holds only in-frame clones, not every one. V and J calls and clone size are copied from that table; D and trimming were computed from the DNA. Here the sample spans approximately 250,000 clones, about 87% being singletons. Participants' reported clinical history set cohort assignment. The specimen sequenced was PBMCs or T cells enriched from blood (not recorded which). This sequence joins TRBV6-1 and TRBJ2-3, with D possibly TRBD1 on 5 matching bases. The sequence came from a woman in her thirties or forties with acute COVID-19. The chain's CDR3 is CASSDGATDTQYF. The DNA of the CDR3 is TGTGCCAGCAGTGATGGGGCCACAGATACGCAGTATTTT.